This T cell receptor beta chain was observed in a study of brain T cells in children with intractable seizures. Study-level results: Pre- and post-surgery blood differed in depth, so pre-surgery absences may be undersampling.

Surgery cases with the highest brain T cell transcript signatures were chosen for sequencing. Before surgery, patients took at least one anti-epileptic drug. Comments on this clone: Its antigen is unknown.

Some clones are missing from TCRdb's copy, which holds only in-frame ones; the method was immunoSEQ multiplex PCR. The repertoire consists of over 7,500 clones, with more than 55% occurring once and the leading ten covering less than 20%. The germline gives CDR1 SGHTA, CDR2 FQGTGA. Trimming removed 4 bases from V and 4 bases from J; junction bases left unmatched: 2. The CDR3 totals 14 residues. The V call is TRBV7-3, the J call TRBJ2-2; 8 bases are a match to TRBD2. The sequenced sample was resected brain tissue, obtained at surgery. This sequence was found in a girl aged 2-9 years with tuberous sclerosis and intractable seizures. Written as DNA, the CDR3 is TGTGCCAGCAGCTCGGGGGGGCCCACCGGGGAGCTGTTTTTT. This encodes CASSSGGPTGELFF.